The 8 T cell receptor beta chains listed next were all sequenced from one sample in a study of beta chain features in type 1 diabetes. Expressed TCRB transcripts got sequenced, as all isolated RNA was reverse transcribed. Libraries were prepared by immunoSEQ multiplex PCR; TCRdb keeps only in-frame clonotypes and omits some of them. The data show 200,000 to 250,000 clones, about 30% seen once. Material for sequencing was central memory CD4+ T cells from blood. The source of these receptors is a man aged 30-40 years in good health.

This clone was picked up a small number of times. The gene calls are TRBV7-2 and TRBJ2-3, with TRBD2 identical over 7 bases. V was pared by 1 base and J by 5 bases, with 12 bases of the junction left unmatched. Germline assignment: CDR1 SGHTA and CDR2 FQGNSA. The CDR3 extends over 17 amino acids. The CDR3, as DNA: TGTGCCAGCAGCTTAGAACGAGCGGGGCGGCCAGGAGATACGCAGTATTTT. Amino acids: CASSLERAGRPGDTQYF. The full variable domain, completed using reference TRBV7-2 and TRBJ2-3, is GAGVSQSPSNKVTEKGKDVELRCDPISGHTALYWYRQSLGQGLEFLIYFQGNSAPDKSGLPSDRFSAERTGGSVSTLTIQRTQQEDSAVYLCASSLERAGRPGDTQYFGPGTRLTVL.

The chain is built from TRBV6-5 and TRBJ2-7, with D possibly called TRBD1 or TRBD2 (5 bases each). TRBJ2-5 matches the DNA end more closely, so the J call is doubtful. The CDR3 length is 13 residues. Germline CDR1 reads MNHEY; CDR2 reads SVGAGI. DNA for the CDR3: TGTGCCAGCACCAACCCGGGACGCCGGACCCAGTACTTC. It encodes CASTNPGRRTQYF.

The table lists this clone with a few counts. The chain is built from TRBV2 and TRBJ2-3; the D is unclear. The CDR3 has 14 amino acids. V lost 7 bases, J lost 2 bases, and 13 bases lay in between. Germline assignment: CDR1 SNHLY and CDR2 FYNNEI. The CDR3 sequence: CASTGGPFTDTQYF. DNA for the CDR3: TGTGCCAGCACGGGCGGACCCTTCACAGATACGCAGTATTTT.

In this sample, this clone turned up a few times. The chain joins TRBV6-1 to TRBJ2-3, with D hard to call. CDR1 is MNHNS, CDR2 SASEGT, per germline. V lost 1 base and J lost 8, with 4 bases in between. This CDR3 spans 11 amino acids. The CDR3 sequence: CASSEDATQYF. DNA for the CDR3: TGTGCCAGCAGTGAAGATGCTACGCAGTATTTT.

This clone was picked up a small number of times. The V and J genes are TRBV21-1 and TRBJ1-2; TRBD1 is the table's D call, not checked against the DNA. TRBV21-1 is an annotated pseudogene. The length of the CDR3 is 16 residues. Written as DNA, the CDR3 is TGTGCCAGCAGCAAAGCGGGACACTATATGGACCATGGCTACACCTTC. Its translation is CASSKAGHYMDHGYTF.

There are a few counts of this clone. The chain couples TRBV18 to TRBJ2-5; no definite D call. The CDR3 covers 14 residues. V dropped 3 bases and J dropped 5 bases, with 13 bases sitting between them. Germline V gene sequence: CDR1 KGHSH, CDR2 LQKENI. The CDR3 bases are TGTGCCAGCTCACCCACAGTACCAAAGGAGACCCAGTACTTC. Encoded protein: CASSPTVPKETQYF. Variable domain in full (rest from reference TRBV18 and TRBJ2-5): NAGVMQNPRHLVRRRGQEARLRCSPMKGHSHVYWYRQLPEEGLKFMVYLQKENIIDESGMPKERFSAEFPKEGPSILRIQQVVRGDSAAYFCASSPTVPKETQYFGPGTRLLVL.

This clone has a handful of counts. The rearrangement joins TRBV10-3 to TRBJ2-3; 7 nucleotides agree with TRBD2. This CDR3 contains 12 residues. V was pared by 10 bases and J by 4 bases, with 5 bases of the junction left unmatched. Germline CDR1 reads ENHRY; CDR2 reads SYGVKD. The CDR3 bases are TGTGCCACCAACGCGGGAGCAGATACGCAGTATTTT. Protein product: CATNAGADTQYF.

The rearrangement uses TRBV7-9 and TRBJ2-5; 8 bases agree with TRBD1. This CDR3 region has 14 residues. Trimming cost V 3 bases and J 4 bases; bases outside gene matches: 4. Germline V gene data show CDR1 as SEHNR and CDR2 as FQNEAQ (reference sequence). Written as DNA, the CDR3 is TGTGCCAGCAGCTTGGACAGGGCGGGAGAGACCCAGTACTTC. This codes for CASSLDRAGETQYF.